The 20 T cell receptor beta chains listed next were all sequenced from one sample in a study of T cells after yellow fever vaccination. TCRdb re-derived calls from the 5' RACE reads in MiXCR, one entry per CDR3 protein. The profile covers under 200,000 distinct CDR3 sequences, with around 10% appearing a single time and around 34% taken by the ten largest. The sample here was CD8+ T cells sorted from PBMCs, taken 15 days after the yellow fever booster vaccination. All receptors come from a man aged 18 to 30 who received the YFV17D yellow fever vaccine.

This clonotype was detected a few times. This chain uses TRBV7-6 with TRBJ2-2; D assignment may be TRBD1 or TRBD2 (5 bases each). CDR3 length: 16 amino acids. V was trimmed by 1 base and J by 3 bases, leaving 12 bases between them. Germline V gene sequence: CDR1 SGHVS, CDR2 FNYEAQ. CDR3 bases: TGTGCCAGCAGCTTAGGGGGCCTAGCCTACACCGGGGAGCTGTTTTTT. The encoded protein is CASSLGGLAYTGELFF.

This clonotype was observed at least ten times. The V call is TRBV29-1, the J call TRBJ1-1; D might be TRBD1 (6 bases). V lost 3 bases and J lost 5, with 10 bases in between. The CDR3 sequence is 12 residues long. CDR1 is SQVTM and CDR2 is ANQGSEA in the germline V gene. The CDR3 nucleotides read TGCAGCGTTGAGGAACAGGGAACTGAAGCTTTCTTT. Translating gives CSVEEQGTEAFF.

The chain joins TRBV29-1 to TRBJ2-7, with a possible D match to TRBD2 (6 bases). Between the trimmed V and J ends, which lost 6 bases and 5 bases, there was a span of 14 bases. CDR3 length: 12 residues. In germline, CDR1 is SQVTM, CDR2 ANQGSEA. CDR3 amino acids: CSVRGSGDEQYF. CDR3 in DNA: TGCAGCGTACGGGGGTCCGGTGACGAGCAGTACTTC.

At least ten counts were recorded for this clonotype. This chain links TRBV19 with TRBJ1-5; D remains ambiguous. Trimming left V 6 bases short and J 5 bases short, with 11 bases between. This CDR3 spans 13 amino acids. Germline values: CDR1 LNHDA, CDR2 SQIVND (reference sequence). In nucleotides, the CDR3 is TGTGCCAGTAGATCATATAGTCATCAGCCCCAGCATTTT. This codes for CASRSYSHQPQHF.

This clonotype has only a few counts. V usage is TRBV19 and J usage is TRBJ1-1, with 7 bases matching TRBD1. Germline V gives CDR1 LNHDA, CDR2 SQIVND (reference sequence). V was pared by 6 bases and J by 0 bases, with 1 base of the junction left unmatched. The CDR3 is 13 residues long. CDR3 DNA: TGTGCCAGTAGGGACAGGATGAACACTGAAGCTTTCTTT. Translation: CASRDRMNTEAFF.

This clonotype was counted between two and nine times. The rearrangement uses TRBV11-2 and TRBJ2-7, with D tentatively TRBD2 (6 bases). Trimming shortened V by 6 bases and J by 2 bases, and 8 bases separated the two germline ends. This CDR3 is 12 amino acids long. Germline loops: CDR1 SGHAT, CDR2 FQNNGV. The CDR3 DNA is TGTGCCAGCAGGGGACTCGCCTACGAGCAGTACGTC. The encoded protein is CASRGLAYEQYV.

This clonotype came up a few times. The chain links TRBV29-1 to TRBJ1-1, with 8 bases identical to TRBD1. V lost 7 bases to trimming and J lost 5 bases; unmatched junction nucleotides: 9. Germline V gene lookup returns CDR1 SQVTM and CDR2 ANQGSEA. This CDR3 has 13 amino acids. CDR3: CSATTGGQTEAFF. The CDR3 DNA follows: TGCAGCGCCACCACAGGGGGTCAAACTGAAGCTTTCTTT. Together with reference TRBV29-1 and TRBJ1-1, the CDR3 gives the full variable domain: SAVISQKPSRDICQRGTSLTIQCQVDSQVTMMFWYRQQPGQSLTLIATANQGSEATYESGFVIDKFPISRPNLTFSTLTVSNMSPEDSSIYLCSATTGGQTEAFFGQGTRLTVV.

The chain recombines TRBV7-9 with TRBJ2-2, with D perhaps matching TRBD1 or TRBD2 (5 bases each). The V gene's germline CDR1 is SEHNR and CDR2 FQNEAQ (reference sequence). The CDR3 loop spans 13 amino acids. V lost 10 bases to trimming and J lost 0 bases, with 9 bases between them. The CDR3 nucleotides are TGTGCCACCCGGGACGCGAACACCGGGGAGCTGTTTTTT. Its protein is CATRDANTGELFF.

J is TRBJ2-5 and V is TRBV27, with 9 positions matching TRBD2. This CDR3 has 14 residues. Germline loops: CDR1 MNHEY, CDR2 SMNVEV (reference sequence). Trimming removed 6 bases from V and 5 bases from J; junction bases left unmatched: 7. CDR3: CASRRAGGWETQYF. The CDR3 region has the DNA TGTGCCAGCAGGAGAGCGGGGGGCTGGGAGACCCAGTACTTC.

The rearrangement uses TRBV7-2 and TRBJ2-5, with a possible D match to TRBD2 (5 bases). The ends were cut back, 3 bases at V and 0 bases at J, with 11 bases in the middle. The CDR3 covers 15 residues. CDR1 is SGHTA and CDR2 is FQGNSA in the germline V gene. CDR3 protein: CASSFRADYQETQYF. The CDR3 DNA reads TGTGCCAGCAGCTTCAGAGCGGACTACCAAGAGACCCAGTACTTC.

The table lists this clonotype with a few counts. The chain is built from TRBV15 and TRBJ1-1; D ambiguous. Trimming pared 3 bases from V and 1 base from J, leaving 12 bases between. Germline loops: CDR1 LNHNV, CDR2 YYDKDF (reference sequence). The CDR3 runs to 15 residues. The CDR3 loop is CATSRSGPRNTEAFF. CDR3 DNA sequence: TGTGCCACCAGCAGGTCAGGACCGCGGAACACTGAAGCTTTCTTT.

This clonotype was detected a few times. The chain employs TRBV2 and TRBJ1-1; D is unclear. V was shortened by 6 bases and J by 0 bases, with 11 bases between the two germline ends. The CDR3 is 14 residues long. The germline V gene encodes CDR1 SNHLY and CDR2 FYNNEI. The CDR3 spells CASSPRAMNTEAFF. CDR3 bases: TGTGCCAGCAGCCCACGGGCCATGAACACTGAAGCTTTCTTT.

V is TRBV4-3 and J is TRBJ2-3, with no clear D. In germline, CDR1 is LGHNA, CDR2 YSLEER. The V and J ends lost 2 bases and 2 bases respectively, with 14 bases between them. This CDR3 comprises 16 residues. The CDR3 loop reads CASSQQIAIYTDTQYF. The CDR3 bases are TGCGCCAGCAGCCAACAGATAGCAATATACACAGATACGCAGTATTTT.

The V call is TRBV20-1, the J call TRBJ2-7; D may match TRBD1 or TRBD2 (5 bases each). Germline-derived CDR1 and CDR2 are DFQATT and SNEGSKA (reference sequence). CDR3 length equals 13 residues. V was clipped by 4 bases and J by 1 base, with 11 bases between them. As DNA, the CDR3 is TGCAGTGCTATGGGACCCACTTCCTACGAGCAGTACGTC. Amino acids: CSAMGPTSYEQYV.

The chain joins TRBV6-5 to TRBJ2-3, with D hard to call. The CDR3 is 14 amino acids. Trimming pared 0 bases from V and 4 bases from J, leaving 8 bases between. CDR1 and CDR2 (germline): MNHEY, SVGAGI. The CDR3 protein is CASSYSTSADTQYF. The CDR3 DNA sequence: TGTGCCAGCAGTTACTCGACATCGGCAGATACGCAGTATTTT.

This clonotype was seen a few times. The rearrangement uses TRBV25-1 and TRBJ2-1; 8 bases match TRBD1. The junction had 5 bases not matched to a gene; V was cut back by 4 bases and J by 9 bases. Germline CDR1 MGHDK, CDR2 SYGVNS. There are 13 residues in the CDR3. CDR3 sequence (DNA): TGTGCCAGCAGTGGGACAGGGACCGGTGAGCAGTTCTTC. Amino acid sequence: CASSGTGTGEQFF. The full variable domain, completed using reference TRBV25-1 and TRBJ2-1, is EADIYQTPRYLVIGTGKKITLECSQTMGHDKMYWYQQDPGMELHLIHYSYGVNSTEKGDLSSESTVSRIRTEHFPLTLESARPSHTSQYLCASSGTGTGEQFFGPGTRLTVL.

There are many counts of this clonotype. This sequence joins TRBV19 and TRBJ2-6; D is possibly TRBD2 (5 bases). V lost 3 bases to trimming and J lost 0 bases, with 9 bases between them. CDR3 length: 16 residues. Looked up from germline, CDR1 is LNHDA and CDR2 is SQIVND (reference sequence). This CDR3 is CASSIRGTSGANVLTF. As DNA, the CDR3 is TGTGCCAGTAGTATTCGGGGAACCTCTGGGGCCAACGTCCTGACTTTC.

This clonotype was seen more than once but under ten times. The CDR3 DNA is TGTGCCAGCAGCTTAAGGACAGGGCGCGGCTACACCTTC. Amino acid sequence: CASSLRTGRGYTF. This chain links TRBV7-3 with TRBJ1-2; TRBD1 matches 8 bases. Germline V gene lookup returns CDR1 SGHTA and CDR2 FQGTGA. Trimming cost V 1 base and J 8 bases; bases outside gene matches: 3. The CDR3 is 13 residues long. The variable domain in full, completed from reference TRBV7-3 and TRBJ1-2, reads GAGVSQTPSNKVTEKGKYVELRCDPISGHTALYWYRQSLGQGPEFLIYFQGTGAADDSGLPNDRFFAVRPEGSVSTLKIQRTERGDSAVYLCASSLRTGRGYTFGSGTRLTVV.

This clonotype has a handful of counts. V gene TRBV7-9 combines with J gene TRBJ2-3; 9 bases align to TRBD1. Germline lookup yields CDR1 SEHNR and CDR2 FQNEAQ (reference sequence). The CDR3 runs 15 residues. J was trimmed by 6 bases and V by 5 bases; bases with no gene match: 9. CDR3 nucleotide sequence: TGTGCCAGCAGCGTGGGAACAGGGGGCTGGGATACGCAGTATTTT. Its translation: CASSVGTGGWDTQYF. Looking up the rest from reference TRBV7-9 and TRBJ2-3 gives the full variable domain: DTGVSQNPRHKITKRGQNVTFRCDPISEHNRLYWYRQTLGQGPEFLTYFQNEAQLEKSRLLSDRFSAERPKGSFSTLEIQRTEQGDSAMYLCASSVGTGGWDTQYFGPGTRLTVL.

This clonotype was counted a few times. The rearrangement joins TRBV6-2 or TRBV6-3 to TRBJ2-7, with D uncertain. Deletions cut 0 bases from V and 1 base from J, with 19 bases between. CDR3 length equals 18 residues. Germline V gene sequence: CDR1 MNHEY, CDR2 SVGEGT. The CDR3 coding sequence is TGTGCCAGCAGTTACTCGGTTACACCACGGTTCGGGTCCTACGAGCAGTACGTC. Its protein is CASSYSVTPRFGSYEQYV.